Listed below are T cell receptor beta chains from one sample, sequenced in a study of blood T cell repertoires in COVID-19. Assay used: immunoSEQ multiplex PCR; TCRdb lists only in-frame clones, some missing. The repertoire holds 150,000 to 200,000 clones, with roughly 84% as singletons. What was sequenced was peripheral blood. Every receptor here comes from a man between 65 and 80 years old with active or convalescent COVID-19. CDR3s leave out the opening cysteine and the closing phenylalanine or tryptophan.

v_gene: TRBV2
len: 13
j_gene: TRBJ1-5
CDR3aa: ASSLGTASNQPQH

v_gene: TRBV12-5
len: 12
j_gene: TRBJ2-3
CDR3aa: ASMIAGTTDTQY

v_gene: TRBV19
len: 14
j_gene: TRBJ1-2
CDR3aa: ASSLSWDRGKYGYT

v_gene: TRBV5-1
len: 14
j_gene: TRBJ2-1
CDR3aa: ASSLEGLAGFNEQF

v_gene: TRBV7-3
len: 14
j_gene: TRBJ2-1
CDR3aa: ASSLTRDSAGNEQF

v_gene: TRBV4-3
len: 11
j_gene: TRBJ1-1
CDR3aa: ASSRRAGTEAF

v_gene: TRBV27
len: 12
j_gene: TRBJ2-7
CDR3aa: ASSLTQGKDEQY

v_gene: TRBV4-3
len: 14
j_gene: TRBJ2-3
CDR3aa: ASSQTGQPRTDTQY

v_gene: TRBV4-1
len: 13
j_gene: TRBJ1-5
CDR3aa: ASSQGRDSLGPQH

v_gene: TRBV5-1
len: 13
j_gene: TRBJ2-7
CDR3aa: ASSLAGLLSYEQY

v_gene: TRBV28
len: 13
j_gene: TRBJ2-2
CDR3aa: ASSLWDKNTGELF

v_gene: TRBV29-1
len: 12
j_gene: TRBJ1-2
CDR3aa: SAQGRDQPYGYT

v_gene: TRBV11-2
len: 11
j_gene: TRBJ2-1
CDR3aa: ASSWGQGNEQF

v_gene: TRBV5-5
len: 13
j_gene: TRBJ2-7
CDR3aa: ASSLLQGAPYEQY

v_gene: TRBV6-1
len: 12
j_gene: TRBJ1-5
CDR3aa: ASSERGQYQPQH

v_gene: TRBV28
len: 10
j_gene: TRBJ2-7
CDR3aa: ASRRVAGGWY

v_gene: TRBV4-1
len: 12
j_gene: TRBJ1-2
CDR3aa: ASSPRTDLYGYT

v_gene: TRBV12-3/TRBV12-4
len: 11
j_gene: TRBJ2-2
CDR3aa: ATTTSPTGELF

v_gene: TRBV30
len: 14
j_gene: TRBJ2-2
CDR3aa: AWSGGTSGIAGELF

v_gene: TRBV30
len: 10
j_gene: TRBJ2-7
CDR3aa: AWRGGAYEQY

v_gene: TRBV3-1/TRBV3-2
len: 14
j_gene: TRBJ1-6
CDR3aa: ASSPWAGAFNSPLH

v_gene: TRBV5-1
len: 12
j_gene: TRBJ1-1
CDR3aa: ASIEGAEGTEAF

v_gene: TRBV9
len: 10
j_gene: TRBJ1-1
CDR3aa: ASSPSGLGAF

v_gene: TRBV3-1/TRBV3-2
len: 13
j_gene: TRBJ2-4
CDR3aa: ASSQPDSAKNIQY

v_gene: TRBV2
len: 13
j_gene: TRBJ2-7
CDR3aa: ASSEGPVGTYEQY

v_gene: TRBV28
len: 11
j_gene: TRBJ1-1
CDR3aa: ASSLSEGTEAF

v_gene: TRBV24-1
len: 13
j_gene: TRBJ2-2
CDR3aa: ATSVTGASTGELF

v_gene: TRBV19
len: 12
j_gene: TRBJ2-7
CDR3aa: ASNSGTRGHEQY

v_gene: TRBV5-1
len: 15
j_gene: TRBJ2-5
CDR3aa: ASSSPGTSGPKETQY

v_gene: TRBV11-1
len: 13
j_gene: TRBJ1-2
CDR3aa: ASSPYSDRYYGYT

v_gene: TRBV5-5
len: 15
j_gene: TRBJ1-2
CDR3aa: ASSTDLTGGSVYGYT

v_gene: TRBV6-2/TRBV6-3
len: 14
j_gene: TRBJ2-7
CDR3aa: ASSYSAGAITYEQY

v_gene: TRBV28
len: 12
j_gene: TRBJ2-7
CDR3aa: ATTSAGTGGEQY

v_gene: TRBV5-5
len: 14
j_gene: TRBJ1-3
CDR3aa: ASSPQGADWGNTIY

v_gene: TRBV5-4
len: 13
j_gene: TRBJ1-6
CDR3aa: ASSPGLGDNSPLH

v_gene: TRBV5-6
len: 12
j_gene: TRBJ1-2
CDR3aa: ASSWDRAGYGYT

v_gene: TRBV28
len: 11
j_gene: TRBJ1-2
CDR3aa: ASGIQGSYGYT

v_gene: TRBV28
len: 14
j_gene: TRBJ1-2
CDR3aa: ASSFAGGSANYGYT

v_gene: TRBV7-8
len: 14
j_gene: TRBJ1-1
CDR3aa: ASSDFPGTGDTEAF

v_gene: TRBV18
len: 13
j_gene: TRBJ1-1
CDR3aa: ASSPAEGVNTEAF

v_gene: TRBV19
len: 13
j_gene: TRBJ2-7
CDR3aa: ASAGSGTGRYEQY

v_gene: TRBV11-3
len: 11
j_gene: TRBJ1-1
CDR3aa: ASSSLANTEAF

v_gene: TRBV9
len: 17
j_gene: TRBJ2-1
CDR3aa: ASSRREASGISGLDEQF

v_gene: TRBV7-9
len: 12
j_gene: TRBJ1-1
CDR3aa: ASTISGMNTEAF

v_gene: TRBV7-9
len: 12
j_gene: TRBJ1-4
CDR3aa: ASSSQGLLEKLF

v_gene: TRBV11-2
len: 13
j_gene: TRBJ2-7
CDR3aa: ASSLVAGGSYEQY

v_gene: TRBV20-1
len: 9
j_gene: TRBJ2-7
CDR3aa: SALDSYEQY

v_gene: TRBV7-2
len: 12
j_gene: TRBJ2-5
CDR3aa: ASSLWVVEETQY

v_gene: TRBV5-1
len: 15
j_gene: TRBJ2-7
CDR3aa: ASSLDGQAGLRDEQY

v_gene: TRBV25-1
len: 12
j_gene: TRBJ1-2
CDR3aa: ASSGRTGETLWT

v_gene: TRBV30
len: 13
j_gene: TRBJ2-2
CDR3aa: AWTLGQANTGELF

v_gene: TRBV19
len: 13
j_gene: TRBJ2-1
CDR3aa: ASSKGSGVKVEQF

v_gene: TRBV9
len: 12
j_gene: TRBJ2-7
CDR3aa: ASSAGVGTPEQY

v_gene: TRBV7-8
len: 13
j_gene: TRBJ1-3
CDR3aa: GTREGGYSGNTIY

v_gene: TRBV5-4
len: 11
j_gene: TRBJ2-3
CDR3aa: ASSPSDFDTQY

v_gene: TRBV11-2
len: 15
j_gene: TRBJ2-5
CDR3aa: ASSLGLAGGTQETQY

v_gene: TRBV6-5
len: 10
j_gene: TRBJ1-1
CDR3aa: ASSPRRDEAF

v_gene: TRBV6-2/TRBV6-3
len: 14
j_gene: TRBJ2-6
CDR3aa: ASSHGDSSGANVLT

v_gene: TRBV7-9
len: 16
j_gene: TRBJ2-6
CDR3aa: ASSTPRTGRPGANVLT